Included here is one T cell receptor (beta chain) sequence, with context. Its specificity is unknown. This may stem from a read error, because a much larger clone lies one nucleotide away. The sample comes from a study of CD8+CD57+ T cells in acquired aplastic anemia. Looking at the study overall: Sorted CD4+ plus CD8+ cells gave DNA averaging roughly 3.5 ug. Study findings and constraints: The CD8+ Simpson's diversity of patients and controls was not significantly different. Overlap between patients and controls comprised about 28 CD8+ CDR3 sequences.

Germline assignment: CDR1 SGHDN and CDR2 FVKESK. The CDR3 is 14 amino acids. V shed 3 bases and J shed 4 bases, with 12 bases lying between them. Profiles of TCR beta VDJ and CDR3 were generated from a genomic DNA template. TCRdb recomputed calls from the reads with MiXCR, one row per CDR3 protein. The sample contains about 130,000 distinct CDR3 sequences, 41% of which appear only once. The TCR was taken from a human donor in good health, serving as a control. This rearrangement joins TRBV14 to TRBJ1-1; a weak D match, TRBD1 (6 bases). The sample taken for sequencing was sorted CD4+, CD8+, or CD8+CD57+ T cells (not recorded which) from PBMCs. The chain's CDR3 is CASSQGGWATEAFF. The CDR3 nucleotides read TGTGCCAGCAGCCAGGGGGGCTGGGCCACTGAAGCTTTCTTT.